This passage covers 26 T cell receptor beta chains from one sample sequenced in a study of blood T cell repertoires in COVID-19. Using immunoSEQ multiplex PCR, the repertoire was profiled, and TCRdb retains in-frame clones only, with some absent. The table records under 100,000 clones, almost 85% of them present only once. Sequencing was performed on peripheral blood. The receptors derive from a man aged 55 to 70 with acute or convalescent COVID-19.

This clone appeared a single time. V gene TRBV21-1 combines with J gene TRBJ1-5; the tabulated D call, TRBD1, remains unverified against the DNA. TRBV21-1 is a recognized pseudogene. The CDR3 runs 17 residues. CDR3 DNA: TGTGCCAGCAATTTCGCACAGGCCCTATATAGCAATCAGCCCCAGCATTTT. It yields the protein CASNFAQALYSNQPQHF.

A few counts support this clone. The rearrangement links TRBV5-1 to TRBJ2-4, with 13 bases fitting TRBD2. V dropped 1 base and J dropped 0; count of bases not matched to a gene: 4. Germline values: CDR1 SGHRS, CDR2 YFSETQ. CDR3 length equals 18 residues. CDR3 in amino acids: CASSLTSGGDSAKNIQYF. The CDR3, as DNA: TGCGCCAGCAGCTTGACTAGCGGGGGGGACTCAGCCAAAAACATTCAGTACTTC.

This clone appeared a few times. This chain's CDR3 is CASSPRLGNEQFF. The CDR3 DNA is TGTGCCAGCAGCCCAAGACTCGGAAATGAGCAGTTCTTC. V and J are TRBV9 and TRBJ2-1; no reliable D call. V was shortened by 4 bases and J by 7 bases, with 12 bases between the two germline ends. Germline CDR1 and CDR2: SGDLS and YYNGEE. The CDR3 consists of 13 residues.

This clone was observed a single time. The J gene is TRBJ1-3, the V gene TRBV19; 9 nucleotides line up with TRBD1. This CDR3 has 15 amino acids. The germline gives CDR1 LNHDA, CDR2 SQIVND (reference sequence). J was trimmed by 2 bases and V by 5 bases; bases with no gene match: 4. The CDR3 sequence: CASSPGQGPGNTIYF. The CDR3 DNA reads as TGTGCCAGTAGTCCGGGACAGGGCCCTGGAAACACCATATATTTT.

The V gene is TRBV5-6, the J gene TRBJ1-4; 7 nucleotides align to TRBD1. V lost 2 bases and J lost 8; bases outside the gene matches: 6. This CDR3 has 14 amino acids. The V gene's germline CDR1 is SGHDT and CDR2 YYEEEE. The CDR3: CASSFGQGGEKLFF. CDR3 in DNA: TGTGCCAGCAGCTTTGGGCAGGGGGGCGAAAAACTGTTTTTT.

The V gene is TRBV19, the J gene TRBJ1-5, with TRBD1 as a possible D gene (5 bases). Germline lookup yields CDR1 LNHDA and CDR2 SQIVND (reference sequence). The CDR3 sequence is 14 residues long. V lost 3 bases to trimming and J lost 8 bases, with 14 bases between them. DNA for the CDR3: TGTGCCAGTAGTATCGGCCCGGGGGGTAAGCCCCAGCATTTT. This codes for CASSIGPGGKPQHF.

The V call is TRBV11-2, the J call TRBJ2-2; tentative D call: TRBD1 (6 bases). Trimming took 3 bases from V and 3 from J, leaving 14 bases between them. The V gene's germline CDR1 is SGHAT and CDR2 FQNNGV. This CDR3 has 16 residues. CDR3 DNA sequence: TGTGCCAGCAGCTTGGGGGCCAGGGGTTACACCGGGGAGCTGTTTTTT. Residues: CASSLGARGYTGELFF.

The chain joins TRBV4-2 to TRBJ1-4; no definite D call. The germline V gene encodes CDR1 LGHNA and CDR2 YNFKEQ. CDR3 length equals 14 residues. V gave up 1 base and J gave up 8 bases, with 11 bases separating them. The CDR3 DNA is TGTGCCAGCAGCCAAGCCAGATCGGGGGAAAAACTGTTTTTT. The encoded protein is CASSQARSGEKLFF.

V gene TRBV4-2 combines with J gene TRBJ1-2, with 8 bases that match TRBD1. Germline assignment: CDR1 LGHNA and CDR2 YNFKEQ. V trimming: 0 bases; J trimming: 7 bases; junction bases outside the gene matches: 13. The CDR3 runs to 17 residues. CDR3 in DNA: TGTGCCAGCAGCCAAGAAGGGCAGGGGGCGTTCGGCTCTGGCTACACCTTC. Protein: CASSQEGQGAFGSGYTF.

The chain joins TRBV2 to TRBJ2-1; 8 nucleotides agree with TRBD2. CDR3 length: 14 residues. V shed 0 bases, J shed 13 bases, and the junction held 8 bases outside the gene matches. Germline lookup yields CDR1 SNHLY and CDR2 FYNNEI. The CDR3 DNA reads TGTGCCAGCAGTGAAGCACTATCGGGGGGGCCTCAGTTCTTC. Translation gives CASSEALSGGPQFF.

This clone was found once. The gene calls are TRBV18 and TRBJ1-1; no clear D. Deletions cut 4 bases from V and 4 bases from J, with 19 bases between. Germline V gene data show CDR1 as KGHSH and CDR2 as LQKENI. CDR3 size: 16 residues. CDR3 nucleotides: TGTGCCAGCTCACAATCAGCTGCGTTAGGGAGCACTGAAGCTTTCTTT. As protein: CASSQSAALGSTEAFF.

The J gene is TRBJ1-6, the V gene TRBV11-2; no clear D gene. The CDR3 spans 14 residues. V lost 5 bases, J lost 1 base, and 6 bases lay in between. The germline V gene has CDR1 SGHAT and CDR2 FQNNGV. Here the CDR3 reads CASSRSSYNSPLHF. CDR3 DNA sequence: TGTGCCAGCAGCAGGAGTTCCTATAATTCACCCCTCCACTTT. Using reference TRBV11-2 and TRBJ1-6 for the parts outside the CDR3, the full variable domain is EAGVAQSPRYKIIEKRQSVAFWCNPISGHATLYWYQQILGQGPKLLIQFQNNGVVDDSQLPKDRFSAERLKGVDSTLKIQPAKLEDSAVYLCASSRSSYNSPLHFGNGTRLTVT.

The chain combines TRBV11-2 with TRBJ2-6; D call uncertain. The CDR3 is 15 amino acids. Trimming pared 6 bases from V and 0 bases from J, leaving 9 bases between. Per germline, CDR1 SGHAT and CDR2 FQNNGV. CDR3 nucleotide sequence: TGTGCCAGCAGTCCGAGAGGCTCTGGGGCCAACGTCCTGACTTTC. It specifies CASSPRGSGANVLTF.

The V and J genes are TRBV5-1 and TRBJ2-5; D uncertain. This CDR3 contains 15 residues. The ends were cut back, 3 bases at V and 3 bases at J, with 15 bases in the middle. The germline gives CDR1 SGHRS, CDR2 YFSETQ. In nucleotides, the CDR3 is TGCGCCAGCAGCTCTTCCGTGGCCCCCGAAGAGACCCAGTACTTC. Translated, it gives CASSSSVAPEETQYF.

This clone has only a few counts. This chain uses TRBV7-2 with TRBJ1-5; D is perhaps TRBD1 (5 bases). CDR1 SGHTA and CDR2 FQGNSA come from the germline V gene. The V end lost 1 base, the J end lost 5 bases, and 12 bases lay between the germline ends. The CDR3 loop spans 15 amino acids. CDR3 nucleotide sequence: TGTGCCAGCAGCTTAGTCGGCAGGGTCGATCAGCCCCAGCATTTT. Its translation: CASSLVGRVDQPQHF. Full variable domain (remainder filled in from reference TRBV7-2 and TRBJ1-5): GAGVSQSPSNKVTEKGKDVELRCDPISGHTALYWYRQSLGQGLEFLIYFQGNSAPDKSGLPSDRFSAERTGGSVSTLTIQRTQQEDSAVYLCASSLVGRVDQPQHFGDGTRLSIL.

CDR3 loop: CASSRSGMGNQPQHF. CDR3 bases: TGTGCCAGCAGCCGCTCAGGGATGGGGAATCAGCCCCAGCATTTT. The chain couples TRBV6-5 to TRBJ1-5, with a possible D match to TRBD1 (5 bases). Germline CDR1 is MNHEY and CDR2 is SVGAGI. V shed 6 bases and J shed 4 bases, with 16 bases lying between them. This CDR3 comprises 15 residues.

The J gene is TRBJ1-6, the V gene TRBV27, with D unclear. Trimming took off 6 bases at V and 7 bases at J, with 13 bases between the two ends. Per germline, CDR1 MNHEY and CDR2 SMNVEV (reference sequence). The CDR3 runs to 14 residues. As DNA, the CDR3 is TGTGCCAGCAGATTAAATCCTCTGAATTCACCCCTCCACTTT. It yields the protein CASRLNPLNSPLHF.

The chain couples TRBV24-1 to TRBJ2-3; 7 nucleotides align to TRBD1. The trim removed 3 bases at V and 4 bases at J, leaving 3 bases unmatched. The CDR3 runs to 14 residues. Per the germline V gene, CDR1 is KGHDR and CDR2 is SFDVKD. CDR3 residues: CATSDPTGADTQYF. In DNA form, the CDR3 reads TGTGCCACCAGTGATCCAACAGGGGCAGATACGCAGTATTTT.

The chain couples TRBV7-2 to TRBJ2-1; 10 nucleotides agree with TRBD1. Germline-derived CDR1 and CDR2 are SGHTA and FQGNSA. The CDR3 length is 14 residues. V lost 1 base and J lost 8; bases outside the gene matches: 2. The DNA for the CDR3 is TGTGCCAGCAGCTTAGGGGACAGGGGCCATGAGCAGTTCTTC. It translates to CASSLGDRGHEQFF.

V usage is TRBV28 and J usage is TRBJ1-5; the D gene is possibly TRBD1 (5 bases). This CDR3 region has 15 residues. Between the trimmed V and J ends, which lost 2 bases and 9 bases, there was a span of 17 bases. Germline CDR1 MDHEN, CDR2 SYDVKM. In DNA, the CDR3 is TGTGCCAGCAGTTTAGTTGGGGGGATGCCTAGGCCCCAGCATTTT. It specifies CASSLVGGMPRPQHF.

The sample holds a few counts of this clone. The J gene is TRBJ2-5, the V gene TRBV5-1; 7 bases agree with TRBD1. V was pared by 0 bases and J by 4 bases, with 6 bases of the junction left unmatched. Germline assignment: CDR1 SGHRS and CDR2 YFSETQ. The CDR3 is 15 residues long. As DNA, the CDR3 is TGCGCCAGCAGCTTGGGGAGGACAGGACTAGAGACCCAGTACTTC. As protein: CASSLGRTGLETQYF.

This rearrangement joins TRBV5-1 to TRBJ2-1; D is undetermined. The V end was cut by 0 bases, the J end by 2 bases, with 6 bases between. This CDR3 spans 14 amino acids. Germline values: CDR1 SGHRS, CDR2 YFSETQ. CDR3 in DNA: TGCGCCAGCAGCTTGGGTCAGGCCTACAATGAGCAGTTCTTC. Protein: CASSLGQAYNEQFF.

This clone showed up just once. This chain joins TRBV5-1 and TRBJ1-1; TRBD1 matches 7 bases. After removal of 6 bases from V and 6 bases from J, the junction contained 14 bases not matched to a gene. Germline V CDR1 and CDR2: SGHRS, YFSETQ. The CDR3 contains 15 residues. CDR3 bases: TGCGCCAGCACCCGTGGATCCCAGGGGGTACCTGAAGCTTTCTTT. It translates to CASTRGSQGVPEAFF. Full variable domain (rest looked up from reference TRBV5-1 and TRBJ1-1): KAGVTQTPRYLIKTRGQQVTLSCSPISGHRSVSWYQQTPGQGLQFLFEYFSETQRNKGNFPGRFSGRQFSNSRSEMNVSTLELGDSALYLCASTRGSQGVPEAFFGQGTRLTVV.

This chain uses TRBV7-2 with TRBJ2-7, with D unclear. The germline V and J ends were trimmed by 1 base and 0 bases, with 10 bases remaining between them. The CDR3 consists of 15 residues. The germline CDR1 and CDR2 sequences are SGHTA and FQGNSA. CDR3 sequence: CASSLEAGSSYEQYF. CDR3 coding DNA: TGTGCCAGCAGCTTAGAAGCAGGCTCCTCCTACGAGCAGTACTTC. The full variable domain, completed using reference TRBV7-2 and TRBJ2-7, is GAGVSQSPSNKVTEKGKDVELRCDPISGHTALYWYRQSLGQGLEFLIYFQGNSAPDKSGLPSDRFSAERTGGSVSTLTIQRTQQEDSAVYLCASSLEAGSSYEQYFGPGTRLTVT.

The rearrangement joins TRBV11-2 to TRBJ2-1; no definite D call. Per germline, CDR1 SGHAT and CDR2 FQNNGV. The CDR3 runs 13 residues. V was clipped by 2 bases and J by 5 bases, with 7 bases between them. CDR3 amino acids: CASSLSRDNEQFF. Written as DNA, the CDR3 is TGTGCCAGCAGCTTAAGCCGGGACAATGAGCAGTTCTTC.

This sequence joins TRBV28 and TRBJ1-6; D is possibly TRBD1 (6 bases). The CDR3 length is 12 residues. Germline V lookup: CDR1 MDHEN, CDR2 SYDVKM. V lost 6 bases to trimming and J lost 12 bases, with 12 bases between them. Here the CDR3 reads CASRSTGRPLHF. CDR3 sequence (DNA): TGTGCCAGCAGATCCACAGGGCGACCCCTCCACTTT. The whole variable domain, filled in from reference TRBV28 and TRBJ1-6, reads DVKVTQSSRYLVKRTGEKVFLECVQDMDHENMFWYRQDPGLGLRLIYFSYDVKMKEKGDIPEGYSVSREKKERFSLILESASTNQTSMYLCASRSTGRPLHFGNGTRLTVT.